This T cell receptor (beta chain) was recovered during a study of blood T cell repertoires in COVID-19. Looking at the study overall: Spain, Italy and the United States supplied samples that represented acute and convalescent COVID-19. In each case, the material was cDNA or gDNA derived from T cells, B-cell-depleted T cells, or PBMCs.

Study processing details: For nucleated cells, counts were estimated from reference gene primer amplification. Clones were read by immunoSEQ multiplex PCR, and TCRdb kept only the in-frame ones, dropping some. The DNA was the basis for D and trimming; V, J and clone size are from that table. The data hold around 300,000 clones, with 85% to 90% observed a single time. This CDR3 is built from 15 residues. Trimming at V came to 6 bases and at J to 6 bases, leaving 7 bases not matched to a gene. CDR1 is LGHDT, CDR2 YNNKEL, per germline (reference sequence). This clone was observed a handful of times. This TCR was recovered from a woman in her 50s with active or convalescent COVID-19. Sequencing was performed on peripheral blood. J is TRBJ2-2 and V is TRBV3-1 (or the pseudogene TRBV3-2), with 10 bases aligning to TRBD2. This CDR3 is CASRGALAGAGELFF. The CDR3, as DNA: TGTGCCAGCAGGGGAGCGCTAGCGGGGGCCGGGGAGCTGTTTTTT.